Listed below are T cell receptor beta chains from one sample, sequenced in a study of CD8+ T cells in alopecia areata. Repertoires were generated with immunoSEQ multiplex PCR, while TCRdb's copy carries only in-frame clones and drops some. The table records about 200,000 clones, around 65% of them present only once. This specimen consisted of CD4+ T cells sorted from blood, obtained at week 4, from a patient treated with tofacitinib. These receptors came from a human donor with alopecia areata. Each CDR3 is given without its conserved first and last residue.

V gene | CDR3 protein
TRBV29-1 | SVWGEETQY
TRBV4-3 | ASSHNYRGELF
TRBV29-1 | SVEGSYQETQY
TRBV6-6 | ASSYSMNSNTEAF
TRBV29-1 | SARLAGGSSYEQY
TRBV29-1 | SVVGLAYEQY
TRBV5-1 | ASSRVEETQY
TRBV4-1 | ASSPGTSGRRRWETQY
TRBV20-1 | SAPWGGTQY
TRBV19 | ASSIASSGANVLT
TRBV18 | ASSPDGLRNEQY
TRBV5-1 | ASSEATSGNEQF
TRBV7-2 | ASAFLGGANEQF
TRBV23-1 | ASSQGGHVYGYT
TRBV29-1 | SVTSAGANVLT
TRBV6-5 | ASRLPGGSGYT
TRBV30 | AWSVSGTGNQPQH
TRBV9 | ASSSSGGANEQF
TRBV30 | ACKDWGRGTQY
TRBV29-1 | SVAEGPNYGYT
TRBV7-9 | ASSFPTTWDTQY
TRBV20-1 | SAWIGGYT
TRBV18 | ASSPPANYGYT
TRBV6-6 | ASRAEDQGHYGYT
TRBV5-4 | ASSRNSYEQY
TRBV7-2 | ASSKPQGKPKETQY
TRBV29-1 | SVVMLADTQY
TRBV4-1 | ASSQEGRGKYNEQF
TRBV6-5 | ASSYLGQVADYGYT
TRBV4-1 | ASSHSPDSDEQF
TRBV10-3 | AISKKQGETQY
TRBV13 | ASSPGTGLGYT
TRBV15 | ATSREVAGDEKLF
TRBV9 | ASSVATSGQETQY
TRBV27 | ASRRGGNQPQH
TRBV15 | ATSRDPGADSYEQY
TRBV18 | ASQGQGLEEQY
TRBV29-1 | SVVYSGAMTEAF
TRBV29-1 | SVAGGDSYNEQF
TRBV7-2 | ASSLGTSETQY
TRBV20-1 | SAVSRDLQF
TRBV7-2 | ASSPSGADGYT
TRBV30 | AWSVWSGRAGNTIY
TRBV10-3 | AIRGGFHEQY
TRBV5-1 | ASSLSPQGSYEQY
TRBV10-2 | ASSPSVLGGMGDTQY
TRBV27 | ASSGGGNQPQH
TRBV30 | AWSAGQFDEKLF
TRBV5-6 | ASSENLVTNEQF
TRBV10-3 | AISDRSPGTDYNSPLH
TRBV4-2 | ASSQQYSGANVLT